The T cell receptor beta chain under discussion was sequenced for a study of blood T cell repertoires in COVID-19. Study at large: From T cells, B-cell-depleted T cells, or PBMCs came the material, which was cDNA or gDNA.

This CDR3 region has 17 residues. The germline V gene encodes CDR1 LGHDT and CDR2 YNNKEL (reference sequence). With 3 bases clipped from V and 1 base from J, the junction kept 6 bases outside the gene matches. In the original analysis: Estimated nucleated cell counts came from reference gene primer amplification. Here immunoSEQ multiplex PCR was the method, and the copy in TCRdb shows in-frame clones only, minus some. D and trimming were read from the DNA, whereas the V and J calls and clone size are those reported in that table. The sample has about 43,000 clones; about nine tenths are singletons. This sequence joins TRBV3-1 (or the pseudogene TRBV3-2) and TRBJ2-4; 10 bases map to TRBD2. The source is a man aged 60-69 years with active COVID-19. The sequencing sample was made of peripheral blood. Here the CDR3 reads CASSQKLAGNAKNIQYF. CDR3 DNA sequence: TGTGCCAGCAGCCAGAAACTAGCGGGGAACGCCAAAAACATTCAGTACTTC.